This T cell receptor beta chain was sequenced during a study of T-cell memory formation after mild COVID-19. TCRdb reprocessed the 5' RACE reads via MiXCR and lists one record per CDR3 protein. The sample consists of about 40,000 distinct CDR3 sequences, roughly 10% of them appearing once. This clonotype was observed at least ten times. CDR1 and CDR2 (germline): SGHAT, FQNNGV. This CDR3 is built from 15 residues. V dropped 5 bases and J dropped 5; count of bases not matched to a gene: 6. Sequences were obtained from PBMCs or a T cell subset sorted from them (not recorded which). V gene TRBV11-2 combines with J gene TRBJ2-2; 9 nucleotides agree with TRBD1. The origin of this receptor is a man between 18 and 35 years old who had mild COVID-19 (a few samples of this study predate the infection). Cell type and time point are not known. The CDR3 nucleotides read TGTGCCAGCAGCCCGGGACAGGGAGTGACCGGGGAGCTGTTTTTT. Amino acid sequence: CASSPGQGVTGELFF.